These 14 T cell receptor beta chains share one sample of origin, sequenced in a study of early T cells in non-severe SARS-CoV-2 infection. A single record per CDR3 protein comes from TCRdb applying MiXCR to the 5' RACE reads. The repertoire holds fewer than 85,000 distinct CDR3 sequences, with approximately 15% as singletons. Sequencing was carried out using whole blood. These receptors were taken from an adult who was a healthcare worker with PCR-confirmed SARS-CoV-2 infection or an uninfected control (not recorded which).

The CDR3 loop is CASSLATSGAGELFF. Here the CDR3 DNA reads TGTGCCAGCAGCTTAGCGACTAGCGGCGCCGGGGAGCTGTTTTTT. The rearrangement joins TRBV7-9 to TRBJ2-2, with 9 positions matching TRBD2. The CDR3 has 15 amino acids. After removal of 0 bases from V and 6 bases from J, the junction contained 2 bases not matched to a gene. The germline gives CDR1 SEHNR, CDR2 FQNEAQ (reference sequence).

The V and J genes are TRBV28 and TRBJ2-5; 8 bases are shared with TRBD2. CDR1 is MDHEN, CDR2 SYDVKM, per germline. With 7 bases clipped from V and 4 bases from J, the junction kept 2 bases outside the gene matches. CDR3 length: 12 amino acids. CDR3 residues: CASKLAGETQYF. The CDR3 DNA is TGTGCCAGCAAGCTAGCGGGAGAGACCCAGTACTTC.

This clonotype was found many times. This chain links TRBV12-3 or TRBV12-4 with TRBJ2-1; D ambiguous. V was trimmed by 7 bases and J by 5 bases, leaving 9 bases between them. The CDR3 has 12 residues. In nucleotides, the CDR3 is TGTGCCAGCATGACCGGAAACAATGAGCAGTTCTTC. It translates to CASMTGNNEQFF.

The gene calls are TRBV11-1 and TRBJ2-2; TRBD1 matches at 8 bases. The length of the CDR3 is 15 residues. J was trimmed by 6 bases and V by 5 bases; bases with no gene match: 8. Germline V gene data show CDR1 as SGHAT and CDR2 as FQDESV (reference sequence). The CDR3 DNA follows: TGTGCCAGCAGCACCCTCCAGGGGGCGGCCGGGGAGCTGTTTTTT. It translates to CASSTLQGAAGELFF. Full variable domain (outside the CDR3, taken from reference TRBV11-1 and TRBJ2-2): EAEVAQSPRYKITEKSQAVAFWCDPISGHATLYWYRQILGQGPELLVQFQDESVVDDSQLPKDRFSAERLKGVDSTLKIQPAELGDSAMYLCASSTLQGAAGELFFGEGSRLTVL.

This clonotype showed up just a few times. V usage is TRBV6-5 and J usage is TRBJ2-1; D ambiguous. Germline values: CDR1 MNHEY, CDR2 SVGAGI. Trimming removed 4 bases at V and 6 bases at J, with 13 bases between. This CDR3 comprises 14 residues. Written as DNA, the CDR3 is TGTGCCAGCAGTTCGAGCGCAATCGGCAATGAGCAGTTCTTC. Translation gives CASSSSAIGNEQFF.

This clonotype was picked up a small number of times. The chain carries TRBV10-3 and TRBJ2-2; no firm D call. The CDR3 length is 13 residues. Trimming pared 11 bases from V and 4 bases from J, leaving 14 bases between. The germline gives CDR1 ENHRY, CDR2 SYGVKD. The CDR3 region is CAVPGSTTGELFF. CDR3 bases: TGTGCCGTTCCCGGCTCGACCACCGGGGAGCTGTTTTTT.

This clonotype turned up a few times. This chain links TRBV18 with TRBJ1-1; D remains ambiguous. Between the trimmed V and J ends, which lost 6 bases and 6 bases, there was a span of 14 bases. CDR1 KGHSH and CDR2 LQKENI come from the germline V gene. CDR3 size: 13 residues. DNA for the CDR3: TGTGCCAGCTCTAAGAGGGTGGGCGCTGAAGCTTTCTTT. Translated, it gives CASSKRVGAEAFF.

CDR3 bases: TGTGCCCTATCACGGGGGCTTGAGCAGTACTTC. This gives the protein CALSRGLEQYF. This rearrangement joins TRBV7-9 to TRBJ2-7, with D possibly called TRBD1 or TRBD2 (6 bases each). This CDR3 spans 11 amino acids. V lost 11 bases to trimming and J lost 7 bases, with 15 bases between them. Germline V gene data show CDR1 as SEHNR and CDR2 as FQNEAQ (reference sequence).

This chain connects TRBV19 to TRBJ2-7; tentative D call: TRBD1 (8 bases). V was cut by 0 bases and J by 2 bases, with 17 bases left in between. The CDR3 loop spans 17 amino acids. In germline, CDR1 is LNHDA, CDR2 SQIVND (reference sequence). CDR3 protein: CASSIERGGDRTYEQYF. DNA for the CDR3: TGTGCCAGTAGTATAGAACGAGGGGGGGACAGGACCTACGAGCAGTACTTC.

The chain links TRBV24-1 to TRBJ1-1; D uncertain. Germline values: CDR1 KGHDR, CDR2 SFDVKD. Trimming removed 2 bases from V and 10 bases from J, with 13 bases in between. The CDR3 is 13 amino acids. The CDR3 loop reads CATSDSGPSGAFF. CDR3 bases: TGTGCCACCAGTGATTCCGGGCCAAGCGGAGCTTTCTTT.

CDR3 loop: CAWTSGRAQPADTQYF. CDR3 coding DNA: TGTGCCTGGACTAGCGGGAGGGCCCAGCCGGCAGATACGCAGTATTTT. This chain connects TRBV30 to TRBJ2-3, with 12 bases that match TRBD2. Per germline, CDR1 GTSNPN and CDR2 SVGIG (reference sequence). The CDR3 has 16 residues. The V and J ends lost 4 bases and 4 bases, in that order; junction bases with no gene match: 9.

CDR3: CASSYKRNNYGYTF. CDR3 in DNA: TGTGCCAGCAGTTACAAACGGAACAACTATGGCTACACCTTC. This chain links TRBV6-2 or TRBV6-3 with TRBJ1-2; D call uncertain. The CDR3 loop spans 14 amino acids. The germline V gene encodes CDR1 MNHEY and CDR2 SVGEGT. V was trimmed by 2 bases and J by 2 bases, leaving 9 bases between them.

This clonotype was seen a handful of times. For the CDR3, the DNA is TGTGCCAGCGGAGCCTTCGGGACAGGGAGAACTGAAGCTTTCTTT. Protein product: CASGAFGTGRTEAFF. J is TRBJ1-1 and V is TRBV28; TRBD1 matches at 9 bases. The germline gives CDR1 MDHEN, CDR2 SYDVKM. The CDR3 consists of 15 residues. J gave up 5 bases and V 8 bases, and 12 bases lay outside the gene matches. Complete variable domain (other parts from reference TRBV28 and TRBJ1-1): DVKVTQSSRYLVKRTGEKVFLECVQDMDHENMFWYRQDPGLGLRLIYFSYDVKMKEKGDIPEGYSVSREKKERFSLILESASTNQTSMYLCASGAFGTGRTEAFFGQGTRLTVV.

This rearrangement joins TRBV14 to TRBJ1-1, with D tentatively TRBD1 (6 bases). Looked up from germline, CDR1 is SGHDN and CDR2 is FVKESK. Deletions cut 5 bases from V and 5 bases from J, with 15 bases between. The CDR3 is 14 amino acids. Here the CDR3 DNA reads TGTGCCAGCAGCAAGCCAGGGGTGGGGACTGAAGCTTTCTTT. Amino acids: CASSKPGVGTEAFF.